Following are 9 T cell receptor beta chains from one sample sequenced in a study. The sorted Tregs were CD4+CD25+CD127-/low cells. TCRdb redid the calling of the 5' RACE reads with MiXCR, one entry per CDR3 protein. Of tens of thousands of distinct CDR3 sequences in the sample, roughly 21% were seen once. Sequenced input: Tregs sorted from blood. The receptors here all came from a female donor with breast cancer.

This clonotype has a count of ten or more. V usage is TRBV20-1 and J usage is TRBJ2-7; D possibly corresponds to TRBD1 (6 bases). CDR1 DFQATT and CDR2 SNEGSKA come from the germline V gene (reference sequence). This CDR3 spans 15 amino acids. Trimming removed 0 bases at V and 3 bases at J, with 15 bases between. CDR3 protein: CSARDLARGSYEQYF. CDR3 DNA sequence: TGCAGTGCTAGAGATCTAGCCAGGGGAAGCTACGAGCAGTACTTC.

The chain combines TRBV9 with TRBJ2-7, with D perhaps being TRBD1 or TRBD2 (5 bases each). Trimming removed 0 bases from V and 4 bases from J, with 8 bases in between. This CDR3 contains 13 residues. The germline gives CDR1 SGDLS, CDR2 YYNGEE. In nucleotides, the CDR3 is TGTGCCAGCAGCGTAGATGAGGGGTACGAGCAGTACTTC. Translation: CASSVDEGYEQYF.

The chain links TRBV11-2 to TRBJ1-2; 9 positions agree with TRBD1. CDR3 size: 15 residues. V dropped 1 base and J dropped 2; count of bases not matched to a gene: 2. The V gene's germline CDR1 is SGHAT and CDR2 FQNNGV. This CDR3 reads CASSLVGQGNYGYTF. Here the CDR3 DNA reads TGTGCCAGCAGCTTAGTGGGACAGGGAAACTATGGCTACACCTTC.

This clonotype has a handful of counts. The chain employs TRBV11-3 and TRBJ2-3; tentative D call: TRBD1 (6 bases). This CDR3 is built from 17 residues. The germline V gene encodes CDR1 SGHNT and CDR2 YENEEA. Trimming took off 1 base at V and 2 bases at J, with 16 bases between the two ends. The CDR3 region has the DNA TGTGCCAGCAGCTTAGGAGGGATGGGACATCCCACAGATACGCAGTATTTT. Residues: CASSLGGMGHPTDTQYF. Together with reference TRBV11-3 and TRBJ2-3, the CDR3 gives the full variable domain: EAGVVQSPRYKIIEKKQPVAFWCNPISGHNTLYWYLQNLGQGPELLIRYENEEAVDDSQLPKDRFSAERLKGVDSTLKIQPAELGDSAVYLCASSLGGMGHPTDTQYFGPGTRLTVL.

The chain employs TRBV5-1 and TRBJ1-1; perhaps TRBD1 as D (5 bases). In germline, CDR1 is SGHRS, CDR2 YFSETQ. V dropped 6 bases and J dropped 4 bases, with 19 bases sitting between them. The CDR3 extends over 15 amino acids. The chain's CDR3 is CASTMAQTGATEAFF. In nucleotides, the CDR3 is TGCGCCAGCACAATGGCTCAAACAGGTGCCACTGAAGCTTTCTTT.

This clonotype has only a few counts. The V call is TRBV9, the J call TRBJ2-1; TRBD2 matches 10 bases. Germline-derived CDR1 and CDR2 are SGDLS and YYNGEE. The CDR3 is 17 residues long. V shed 0 bases and J 9 bases; nucleotides not matched to a gene: 12. The CDR3 protein is CASSVGPSGSFSIEQFF. CDR3 sequence (DNA): TGTGCCAGCAGCGTAGGTCCTAGCGGGAGCTTTTCCATTGAGCAGTTCTTC.

This clonotype was detected only a few times. J is TRBJ1-5 and V is TRBV6-4, with D unclear. Germline V gene sequence: CDR1 MRHNA, CDR2 SNTAGT. V gave up 3 bases and J gave up 0 bases, with 6 bases separating them. This CDR3 has 14 amino acids. CDR3 sequence (DNA): TGTGCCAGCAGTGAAGGGATTAGCAATCAGCCCCAGCATTTT. It codes for CASSEGISNQPQHF.

This clonotype was observed at least ten times. J is TRBJ2-7 and V is TRBV27, with D perhaps TRBD1 (6 bases). The germline V and J ends were trimmed by 6 bases and 2 bases, with 11 bases remaining between them. From germline, CDR1 is MNHEY and CDR2 SMNVEV (reference sequence). The CDR3 sequence is 13 residues long. CDR3 DNA sequence: TGTGCCAGCAGGAACAGGGCCACCTACGAGCAGTACTTC. It is translated as CASRNRATYEQYF.

The genes are TRBV11-3 and TRBJ2-7, with TRBD1 matching over 8 bases. The trim removed 2 bases at V and 2 bases at J, leaving 8 bases unmatched. Germline V gene data show CDR1 as SGHNT and CDR2 as YENEEA. The CDR3 loop spans 16 amino acids. The CDR3 sequence is CASSLLTDRVPYEQYF. The CDR3 DNA follows: TGTGCCAGCAGCTTACTCACGGACAGGGTACCCTACGAGCAGTACTTC.